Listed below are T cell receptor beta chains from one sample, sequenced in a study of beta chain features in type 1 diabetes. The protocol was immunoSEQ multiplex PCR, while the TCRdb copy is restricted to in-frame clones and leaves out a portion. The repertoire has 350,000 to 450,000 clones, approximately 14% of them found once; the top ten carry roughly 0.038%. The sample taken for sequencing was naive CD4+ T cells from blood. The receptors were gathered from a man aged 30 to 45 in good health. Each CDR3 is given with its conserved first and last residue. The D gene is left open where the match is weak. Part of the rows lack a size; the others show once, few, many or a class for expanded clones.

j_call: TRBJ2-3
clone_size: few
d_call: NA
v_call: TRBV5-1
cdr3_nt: TGCGCCAGCAGCTTCGGAAGTGGCGCCCCAGATACGCAGTATTTT
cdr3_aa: CASSFGSGAPDTQYF

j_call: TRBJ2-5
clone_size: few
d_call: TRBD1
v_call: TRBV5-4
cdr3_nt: TGTGCCAGCACTCCGGGACAGCAAGAGACCCAGTACTTC
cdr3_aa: CASTPGQQETQYF

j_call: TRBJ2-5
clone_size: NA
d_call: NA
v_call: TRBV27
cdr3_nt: TGTGCCAGCATACGGGAGACCCAGTACTTC
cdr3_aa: CASIRETQYF

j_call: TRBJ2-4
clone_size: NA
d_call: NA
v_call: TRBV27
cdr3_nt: TGTGCCAGCAGTTCGGCGGACTCGTACAGGACCAAAAACATTCAGTACTTC
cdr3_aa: CASSSADSYRTKNIQYF

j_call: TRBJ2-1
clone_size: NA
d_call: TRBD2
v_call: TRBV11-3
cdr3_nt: TGTGCCAGCAGCCAAAGCGGGAGAATTGGAAATGAGCAGTTCTTC
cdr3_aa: CASSQSGRIGNEQFF

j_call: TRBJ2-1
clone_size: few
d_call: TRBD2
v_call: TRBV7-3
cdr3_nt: TGTGCCAGCAGCTTCTCTAGCGGGAGATCCAATGAGCAGTTCTTC
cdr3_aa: CASSFSSGRSNEQFF

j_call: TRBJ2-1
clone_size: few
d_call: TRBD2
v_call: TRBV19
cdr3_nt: TGTGCCAGTAGTATAGTCGCTAGCGGGAGGTACAATGAGCAGTTCTTC
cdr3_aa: CASSIVASGRYNEQFF

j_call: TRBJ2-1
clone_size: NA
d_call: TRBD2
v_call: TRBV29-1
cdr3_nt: TGCAGCGTTGCTCCCTCTAGCGGGAGACTCTACAATGAGCAGTTCTTC
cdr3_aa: CSVAPSSGRLYNEQFF

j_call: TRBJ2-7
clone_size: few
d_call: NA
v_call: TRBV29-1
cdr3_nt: TGCAGCGTTGGGAGGAGCAGCTACGAGCAGTACTTC
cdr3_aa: CSVGRSSYEQYF

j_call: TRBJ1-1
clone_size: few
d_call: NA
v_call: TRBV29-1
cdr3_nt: TGCAGCGTGGGGGTGGATATCACTGAAGCTTTCTTT
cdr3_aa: CSVGVDITEAFF

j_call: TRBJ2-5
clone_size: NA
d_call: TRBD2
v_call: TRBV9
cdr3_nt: TGTGCCAGCAGCGTAGTCGGTAGCGGGGGGGCCGGTCAAGAGACCCAGTACTTC
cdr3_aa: CASSVVGSGGAGQETQYF

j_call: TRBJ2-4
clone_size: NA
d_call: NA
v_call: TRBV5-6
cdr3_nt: TGTGCCAGCAGCTCTTACAGGGCCGGCAACATTCAGTACTTC
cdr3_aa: CASSSYRAGNIQYF

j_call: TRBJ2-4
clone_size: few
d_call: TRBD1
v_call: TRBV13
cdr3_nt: TGTGCCAGCAGCTTCCGGACAGGGGCTAAAAACATTCAGTACTTC
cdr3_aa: CASSFRTGAKNIQYF

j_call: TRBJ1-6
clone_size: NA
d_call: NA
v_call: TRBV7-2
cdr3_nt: TGTGCCAGCAGCTTTAGGGTATCCTATAATTCACCCCTCCACTTT
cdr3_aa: CASSFRVSYNSPLHF

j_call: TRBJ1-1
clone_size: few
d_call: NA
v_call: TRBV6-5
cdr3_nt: TGTGCCAGCACCATTACAGGGTCGGGGACTGAAGCTTTCTTT
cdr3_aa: CASTITGSGTEAFF

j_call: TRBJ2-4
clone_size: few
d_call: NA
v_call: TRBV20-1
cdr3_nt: TGCAGTGCCCCCGCTGGAAACATTCAGTACTTC
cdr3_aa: CSAPAGNIQYF

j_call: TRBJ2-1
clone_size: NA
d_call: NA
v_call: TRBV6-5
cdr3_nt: TGTGCCAGCAGTTATGTGGGATACAATGAGCAGTTCTTC
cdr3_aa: CASSYVGYNEQFF

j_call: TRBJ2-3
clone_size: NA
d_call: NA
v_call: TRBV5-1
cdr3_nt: TGCGCCAGCAGCTTCGCCGATTCTACCCGCGGAGATACGCAGTATTTT
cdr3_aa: CASSFADSTRGDTQYF

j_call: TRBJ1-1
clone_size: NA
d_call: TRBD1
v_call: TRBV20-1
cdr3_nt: TGCAGTGCTAGAGGGGACAGCGAAGCTTTCTTT
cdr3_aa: CSARGDSEAFF

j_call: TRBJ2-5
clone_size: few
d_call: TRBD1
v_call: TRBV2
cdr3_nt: TGTGCCAGCAGTGACCCGACAGGGTTTGGAGAGACCCAGTACTTC
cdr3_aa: CASSDPTGFGETQYF

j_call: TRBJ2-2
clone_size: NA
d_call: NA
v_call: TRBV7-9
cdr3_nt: TGTGCCAGCAGCCCGTACGTCGGGCGGGTGATCACCGGGGAGCTGTTTTTT
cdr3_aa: CASSPYVGRVITGELFF

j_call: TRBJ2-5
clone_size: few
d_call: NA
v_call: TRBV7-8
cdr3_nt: TGTGCCAGCAGCTTAGGTCCTAGGGGGCAAGAGACCCAGTACTTC
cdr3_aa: CASSLGPRGQETQYF

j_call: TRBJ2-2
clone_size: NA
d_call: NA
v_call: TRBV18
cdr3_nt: TGTGCCAGTCAATCCCAGGGAACCGGGGAGCTGTTTTTT
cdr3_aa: CASQSQGTGELFF

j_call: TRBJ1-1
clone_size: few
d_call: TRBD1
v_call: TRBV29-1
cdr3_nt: TGCAGCGTTGGGCTCCAGGGGGTGAACACTGAAGCTTTCTTT
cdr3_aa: CSVGLQGVNTEAFF

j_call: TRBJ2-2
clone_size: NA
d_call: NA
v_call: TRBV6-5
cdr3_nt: TGTGCCAGCAGTTTTCAACCCCCTCCCGGGGAGCTGTTTTTT
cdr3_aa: CASSFQPPPGELFF

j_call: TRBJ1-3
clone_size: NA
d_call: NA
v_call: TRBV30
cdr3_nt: TGTGCCTGGAGCGTATCCTCTGGAAACACCATATATTTT
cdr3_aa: CAWSVSSGNTIYF

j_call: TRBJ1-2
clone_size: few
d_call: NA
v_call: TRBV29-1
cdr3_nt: TGCAGCGTTGAACCCAGTGAAATCTATGGCTACACCTTC
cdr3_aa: CSVEPSEIYGYTF

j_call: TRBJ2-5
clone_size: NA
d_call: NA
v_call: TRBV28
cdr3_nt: TGTGCCAGCAGTTTCAGGGGCAGGGGAGAGACCCAGTACTTC
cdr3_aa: CASSFRGRGETQYF

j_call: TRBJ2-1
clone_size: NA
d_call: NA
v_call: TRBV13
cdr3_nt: TGTGCCAGCAGCCCCCGGGTCTCGCACAATGAGCAGTTCTTC
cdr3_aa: CASSPRVSHNEQFF

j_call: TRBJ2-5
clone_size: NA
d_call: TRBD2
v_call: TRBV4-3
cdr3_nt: TGCGCCAGCAGCCAACTAGCGGGAGCAGAGACCCAGTACTTC
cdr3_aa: CASSQLAGAETQYF

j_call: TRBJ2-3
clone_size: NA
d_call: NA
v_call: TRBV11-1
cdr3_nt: TGTGCCAGCAGGCCTATCACAGATACGCAGTATTTT
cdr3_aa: CASRPITDTQYF